The sample holds a few counts of the clone carrying this T cell receptor (beta chain). The sample comes from a study of tumor-infiltrating lymphocytes in oesophageal squamous cell carcinoma. TCRdb processed the PCR reads anew with MiXCR; each CDR3 protein has one entry. The sample yields some 11,000 distinct CDR3 sequences, 45% to 70% seen once. Germline V CDR1 and CDR2: MNHNS, SASEGT. Trimming took 7 bases from V and 6 from J; bases not matched to a gene: 9. CDR3 length: 16 residues. The sequence was obtained from a female donor with esophageal squamous cell carcinoma. The chain has TRBV6-1 and TRBJ2-1, with 13 nucleotides matching TRBD2. The source material was esophageal tumor tissue. Here the CDR3 reads CASKGLAGASFNEQFF. Here the CDR3 DNA reads TGTGCCAGCAAAGGACTAGCGGGAGCCTCGTTCAATGAGCAGTTCTTC.